A single sample is the source of the 31 T cell receptor beta chains below, sequenced in a study of T cell changes during pregnancy in multiple sclerosis. The protocol was immunoSEQ multiplex PCR, while the TCRdb copy is restricted to in-frame clones and leaves out a portion. The table shows some 50,000 clones, with roughly 90% occurring only once. This specimen consisted of peripheral blood, obtained in the first trimester of pregnancy. The source is a female donor in good health, enrolled as a control in a pregnancy study.

For this clone: Germline is not matched at one junction end, which may reflect a read error. V usage is TRBV10-3 and J usage is TRBJ2-6; 7 bases match TRBD1. The V gene's germline CDR1 is ENHRY and CDR2 SYGVKD. This CDR3 region has 12 residues. CDR3 sequence: CAISESIGQVHW. The CDR3 coding sequence is TGTGCCATCAGTGAGAGTATTGGACAGGTCCACTGG.

The CDR3 DNA is TGTGCCAGTAGTACGGTGAGCTCCTACAATGAGCAGTTCTTC. Translated, it gives CASSTVSSYNEQFF. The chain couples TRBV19 to TRBJ2-1; D call uncertain. The CDR3 is 14 residues long. V gave up 4 bases and J gave up 0 bases, with 7 bases separating them. From germline, CDR1 is LNHDA and CDR2 SQIVND (reference sequence).

The chain joins TRBV5-5 to TRBJ1-3, with TRBD1 matching 9 bases. CDR1 and CDR2 from the germline V gene are SGHKS and YYEKEE (reference sequence). The V segment lost 0 bases and the J segment 0 bases; nucleotides outside the gene matches: 4. The CDR3 runs to 17 residues. CDR3 residues: CASSLEGQGLSGNTIYF. The CDR3 DNA reads TGTGCCAGCAGCTTGGAGGGACAGGGACTCTCTGGAAACACCATATATTTT.

The chain joins TRBV25-1 to TRBJ2-3, with 7 positions matching TRBD2. Germline values: CDR1 MGHDK, CDR2 SYGVNS. Losses at the gene ends were 5 bases for V and 2 bases for J; bases not matched to a gene: 7. The CDR3 sequence is 15 residues long. The CDR3 loop reads CASSQYRGDTDTQYF. The CDR3, as DNA: TGTGCCAGCAGTCAGTACCGGGGGGACACAGATACGCAGTATTTT.

This chain links TRBV4-3 with TRBJ2-7; 10 bases are shared with TRBD1. V lost 3 bases and J lost 6; bases outside the gene matches: 8. Germline lookup yields CDR1 LGHNA and CDR2 YSLEER. CDR3 length equals 15 residues. CDR3 amino acids: CASSQIAGQGSEQYF. CDR3 coding DNA: TGCGCCAGCAGCCAGATCGCGGGACAGGGGAGCGAGCAGTACTTC.

J is TRBJ2-1 and V is TRBV6-1, with a possible D match to TRBD1 (5 bases). V was pared by 6 bases and J by 9 bases, with 12 bases between. This CDR3 is built from 12 residues. Germline CDR1 reads MNHNS; CDR2 reads SASEGT. CDR3 in amino acids: CASRGDSAEQFF. Here the CDR3 DNA reads TGTGCCAGCAGAGGGGATTCGGCTGAGCAGTTCTTC.

This chain uses TRBV5-1 with TRBJ2-1, with D tentatively TRBD2 (7 bases). The V gene lost 0 bases and the J gene lost 2 bases, with 9 bases spanning the gap. This CDR3 has 15 residues. Germline lookup yields CDR1 SGHRS and CDR2 YFSETQ. The CDR3 region has the DNA TGCGCCAGCAGCTTGGAGGGGGGGCCCTACAATGAGCAGTTCTTC. Translated: CASSLEGGPYNEQFF.

The chain has TRBV11-2 and TRBJ2-7; a possible D gene is TRBD2 (6 bases). This CDR3 comprises 15 residues. Trimming took 5 bases from V and 0 from J, leaving 14 bases between them. The germline CDR1 and CDR2 sequences are SGHAT and FQNNGV. CDR3 DNA: TGTGCCAGCAGCCTGATATGGCGGGGCTCCTACGAGCAGTACTTC. It translates to CASSLIWRGSYEQYF.

The V and J genes are TRBV30 and TRBJ2-3; D may be TRBD2 (6 bases). Trimming removed 2 bases at V and 1 base at J, with 13 bases between. Germline V gene data show CDR1 as GTSNPN and CDR2 as SVGIG (reference sequence). CDR3 length equals 15 residues. Here the CDR3 reads CAWSRTWGGTDTQYF. The CDR3 DNA is TGTGCCTGGAGTCGGACCTGGGGGGGCACAGATACGCAGTATTTT.

The genes are TRBV30 and TRBJ2-3; 10 bases line up with TRBD1. The CDR3 runs to 15 residues. Germline V lookup: CDR1 GTSNPN, CDR2 SVGIG (reference sequence). Germline trimming cut 4 bases from V and 3 bases from J; bases unmatched to any gene: 7. The CDR3 region has the DNA TGTGCCTGGACCTCGACAGGGGGCCGTACAGATACGCAGTATTTT. Translation: CAWTSTGGRTDTQYF.

The genes are TRBV28 and TRBJ1-3, with 7 positions matching TRBD1. Losses at the gene ends were 4 bases for V and 8 bases for J; bases not matched to a gene: 2. Germline V gene lookup returns CDR1 MDHEN and CDR2 SYDVKM. CDR3 length equals 12 residues. In DNA, the CDR3 is TGTGCCAGCAGTTCACAGGGGTACACCATATATTTT. Protein sequence: CASSSQGYTIYF.

The V gene is TRBV11-2, the J gene TRBJ1-1; D perhaps matches TRBD1 (5 bases). V lost 4 bases, J lost 4 bases, and 10 bases lay in between. The CDR3 is 13 amino acids. Germline CDR1 and CDR2: SGHAT and FQNNGV. Here the CDR3 reads CASSSPQGTEAFF. The CDR3 region has the DNA TGTGCCAGCAGCTCCCCCCAGGGCACTGAAGCTTTCTTT.

This CDR3 reads CASGRTGGARSSYEQYF. Written as DNA, the CDR3 is TGTGCCAGCGGGAGGACAGGGGGTGCCAGAAGCTCCTACGAGCAGTACTTC. The rearrangement joins TRBV28 to TRBJ2-7; 10 nucleotides line up with TRBD1. After removal of 8 bases from V and 0 bases from J, the junction contained 13 bases not matched to a gene. Germline V gives CDR1 MDHEN, CDR2 SYDVKM. This CDR3 is 17 amino acids long.

J is TRBJ2-1 and V is TRBV9, with 9 bases aligning to TRBD1. The CDR3 runs to 15 residues. Germline V gene sequence: CDR1 SGDLS, CDR2 YYNGEE. V was pared by 5 bases and J by 6 bases, with 9 bases of the junction left unmatched. CDR3 in DNA: TGTGCCAGCAGTCGTACAGGGGGCATAGGCAATGAGCAGTTCTTC. Protein: CASSRTGGIGNEQFF.

CDR3 residues: CASSQLAGGRYEQYF. For the CDR3, the DNA is TGTGCCAGCAGCCAACTAGCGGGAGGGCGCTACGAGCAGTACTTC. The chain employs TRBV27 and TRBJ2-7, with TRBD2 matching 13 bases. Germline CDR1 and CDR2: MNHEY and SMNVEV (reference sequence). The V segment lost 6 bases and the J segment 3 bases; nucleotides outside the gene matches: 5. There are 15 residues in the CDR3.

J is TRBJ2-7 and V is TRBV5-5; 7 bases align to TRBD2. Germline V CDR1 and CDR2: SGHKS, YYEKEE (reference sequence). The CDR3 totals 12 residues. The V and J ends lost 4 bases and 5 bases, in that order; junction bases with no gene match: 3. CDR3 amino acids: CASSRGGHEQYF. DNA for the CDR3: TGTGCCAGCAGCCGGGGAGGGCACGAGCAGTACTTC.

The chain links TRBV19 to TRBJ1-1; the D is unclear. The CDR3 spans 13 residues. CDR1 is LNHDA and CDR2 is SQIVND in the germline V gene (reference sequence). The V and J ends lost 6 bases and 4 bases respectively, with 12 bases between them. The CDR3, as DNA: TGTGCCAGTAGCACGGGTTTGAGCACTGAAGCTTTCTTT. Amino acid sequence: CASSTGLSTEAFF.

The chain couples TRBV18 to TRBJ2-1, with 10 bases identical to TRBD2. The CDR3 runs 16 residues. CDR1 KGHSH and CDR2 LQKENI come from the germline V gene. With V trimmed by 2 bases and J by 4 bases, 5 bases remained unmatched. DNA of the CDR3: TGTGCCAGCTCACCATTAGCGGGAGGATCTTACAATGAGCAGTTCTTC. It encodes CASSPLAGGSYNEQFF.

The CDR3 coding sequence is TGTGCCAGTAGTACTACCACCTTCTGGACAGGAAACTATGGCTACACCTTC. Encoded protein: CASSTTTFWTGNYGYTF. The chain combines TRBV19 with TRBJ1-2; 7 nucleotides match TRBD1. The germline CDR1 and CDR2 sequences are LNHDA and SQIVND (reference sequence). There are 17 residues in the CDR3. J was trimmed by 2 bases and V by 4 bases; bases with no gene match: 13.

The V and J genes are TRBV28 and TRBJ1-6; D might be TRBD1 (6 bases). With 8 bases removed from V and 6 bases from J, the gap between germline ends came to 14 bases. Germline CDR1 MDHEN, CDR2 SYDVKM. This CDR3 is built from 14 residues. The CDR3 is CASVHGTINSPLHF. In nucleotides, the CDR3 is TGTGCCAGCGTCCACGGGACAATTAATTCACCCCTCCACTTT.

The J gene is TRBJ2-1, the V gene TRBV7-9; no clear D. Germline V gene lookup returns CDR1 SEHNR and CDR2 FQNEAQ (reference sequence). The V end was cut by 5 bases, the J end by 12 bases, with 20 bases between. CDR3 length: 14 amino acids. In DNA form, the CDR3 reads TGTGCCAGCAGCCCGACTGGCCCGCTTCGAGGGCAGTTCTTC. As protein: CASSPTGPLRGQFF.

Notes on this clone: This sample also contains other DNA sequences that code for the same CDR3. The genes are TRBV15 and TRBJ2-2, with 10 positions matching TRBD2. The CDR3 has 17 amino acids. The V and J ends lost 0 bases and 5 bases, in that order; junction bases with no gene match: 6. The germline CDR1 and CDR2 sequences are LNHNV and YYDKDF (reference sequence). CDR3 sequence reads: CATSRDGTSGETGELFF. The CDR3 DNA reads TGTGCCACCAGCAGAGATGGCACTAGCGGGGAAACCGGGGAGCTGTTTTTT.

The V and J genes are TRBV5-6 and TRBJ1-5; D is possibly TRBD1 (5 bases). V lost 4 bases and J lost 6, with 11 bases in between. The CDR3 extends over 13 amino acids. CDR1 and CDR2 from the germline V gene are SGHDT and YYEEEE. The CDR3 here is CASSRGLGQPQHF. The CDR3 bases are TGTGCCAGCAGCAGGGGTCTAGGTCAGCCCCAGCATTTT.

The chain joins TRBV19 to TRBJ2-2, with a tentative D call TRBD1 (6 bases). The V gene's germline CDR1 is LNHDA and CDR2 SQIVND (reference sequence). V lost 2 bases, J lost 4 bases, and 14 bases lay in between. The CDR3 covers 16 residues. CDR3 sequence: CASSIKQGIGTGELFF. CDR3 coding DNA: TGTGCCAGTAGTATAAAACAGGGAATCGGCACCGGGGAGCTGTTTTTT.

CDR3: CASSGPRDRGSNQPQHF. The CDR3 DNA follows: TGTGCCAGCAGTGGTCCCCGGGACAGGGGTAGCAATCAGCCCCAGCATTTT. This chain joins TRBV6-1 and TRBJ1-5, with 10 nucleotides matching TRBD1. This CDR3 contains 17 residues. The germline CDR1 and CDR2 sequences are MNHNS and SASEGT. The V segment lost 4 bases and the J segment 0 bases; nucleotides outside the gene matches: 6.

The chain joins TRBV6-5 to TRBJ2-6, with 7 positions matching TRBD2. CDR1 and CDR2 (germline): MNHEY, SVGAGI. This CDR3 has 16 residues. J was trimmed by 3 bases and V by 4 bases; bases with no gene match: 6. Here the CDR3 reads CASSWEGLSGANVLTF. The DNA for the CDR3 is TGTGCCAGCAGTTGGGAGGGGCTCAGTGGGGCCAACGTCCTGACTTTC.

This chain uses TRBV11-2 with TRBJ1-1, with D uncertain. The V gene lost 2 bases and the J gene lost 7 bases, with 8 bases spanning the gap. The CDR3 covers 12 residues. Germline V lookup: CDR1 SGHAT, CDR2 FQNNGV. The CDR3 spells CASSLSRNEAFF. The CDR3 nucleotides are TGTGCCAGCAGCTTAAGCCGCAATGAAGCTTTCTTT.

CDR3 coding DNA: TGTGCCAGTAAGGGGGCCCAGGGTGACACCGGGGAGCTGTTTTTT. As protein: CASKGAQGDTGELFF. The V call is TRBV19, the J call TRBJ2-2; 7 nucleotides agree with TRBD1. J was trimmed by 3 bases and V by 7 bases; bases with no gene match: 8. Looked up from germline, CDR1 is LNHDA and CDR2 is SQIVND (reference sequence). CDR3 size: 15 residues.

This chain joins TRBV2 and TRBJ1-4; 8 nucleotides line up with TRBD1. The CDR3 loop spans 16 amino acids. Germline CDR1 reads SNHLY; CDR2 reads FYNNEI. The junction had 6 bases not matched to a gene; V was cut back by 3 bases and J by 3 bases. The CDR3 loop reads CASSDRGQVANEKLFF. The CDR3 DNA follows: TGTGCCAGCAGTGACAGGGGGCAAGTAGCTAATGAAAAACTGTTTTTT. The full variable domain, completed using reference TRBV2 and TRBJ1-4, is EPEVTQTPSHQVTQMGQEVILRCVPISNHLYFYWYRQILGQKVEFLVSFYNNEISEKSEIFDDQFSVERPDGSNFTLKIRSTKLEDSAMYFCASSDRGQVANEKLFFGSGTQLSVL.

The rearrangement joins TRBV9 to TRBJ2-7; 9 bases fit TRBD2. V lost 0 bases to trimming and J lost 4 bases; unmatched junction nucleotides: 5. The CDR3 sequence is 15 residues long. Germline assignment: CDR1 SGDLS and CDR2 YYNGEE. The CDR3 region has the DNA TGTGCCAGCAGCGTAGATGCTAGCGGGATTTACGAGCAGTACTTC. Translating gives CASSVDASGIYEQYF. The full variable domain, in which reference TRBV9 and TRBJ2-7 provide the parts outside the CDR3, is DSGVTQTPKHLITATGQRVTLRCSPRSGDLSVYWYQQSLDQGLQFLIQYYNGEERAKGNILERFSAQQFPDLHSELNLSSLELGDSALYFCASSVDASGIYEQYFGPGTRLTVT.

This sequence joins TRBV5-4 and TRBJ2-2, with D possibly matching TRBD1 (6 bases). With 0 bases removed from V and 6 bases from J, the gap between germline ends came to 12 bases. The CDR3 length is 15 residues. Per the germline V gene, CDR1 is SGHNT and CDR2 is YYREEE (reference sequence). The CDR3 nucleotides are TGTGCCAGCAGCTTGGGGGGGACACCTTCCGGGGAGCTGTTTTTT. The encoded protein is CASSLGGTPSGELFF.